One sample yielded the 13 T cell receptor beta chains listed below, sequenced in a study of T cell responses to AZD1222 COVID-19 vaccine. This table comes from immunoSEQ multiplex PCR, and its TCRdb copy is limited to in-frame clones, with some not included. The sample carries over 130,000 clones, 85% to 95% recorded once. Specimen: peripheral blood, collected on day 0 of AZD1222 vaccination. These receptors originate from an adult in good health.

In regard to this clone: The same CDR3 also results from other DNA sequences found in this sample. V usage is TRBV4-3 and J usage is TRBJ2-5, with a weak D call TRBD2 (6 bases). Between the trimmed V and J ends, which lost 0 bases and 5 bases, there was a span of 13 bases. Germline CDR1 is LGHNA and CDR2 is YSLEER. This CDR3 comprises 15 residues. In DNA form, the CDR3 reads TGCGCCAGCAGCCAAGATTTCAGTAGCGGCGAGACCCAGTACTTC. Translated: CASSQDFSSGETQYF.

This clone was recorded once. The chain combines TRBV3-1 (or the pseudogene TRBV3-2) with TRBJ2-7; 8 nucleotides agree with TRBD1. V shed 6 bases and J 3 bases; nucleotides not matched to a gene: 10. From germline, CDR1 is LGHDT and CDR2 YNNKEL (reference sequence). This CDR3 has 15 residues. The CDR3 bases are TGTGCCAGCAGTCGTTCTGACAGGGGCCGCTACGAGCAGTACTTC. Protein product: CASSRSDRGRYEQYF.

The V gene is TRBV4-3, the J gene TRBJ2-2; 7 positions match TRBD2. Germline assignment: CDR1 LGHNA and CDR2 YSLEER. V was pared by 1 base and J by 1 base, with 3 bases of the junction left unmatched. This CDR3 contains 16 residues. CDR3: CASSQVGRGNTGELFF. CDR3 in DNA: TGCGCCAGCAGCCAAGTGGGGAGGGGGAACACCGGGGAGCTGTTTTTT.

The CDR3 region is CASSIQSGNQPQHF. The CDR3 nucleotides read TGTGCCAGTAGTATCCAGTCTGGCAATCAGCCCCAGCATTTT. The rearrangement links TRBV19 to TRBJ1-5, with D uncertain. CDR1 is LNHDA, CDR2 SQIVND, per germline (reference sequence). The CDR3 covers 14 residues. V was cut by 3 bases and J by 2 bases, with 8 bases left in between. Variable domain in full (rest from reference TRBV19 and TRBJ1-5): DGGITQSPKYLFRKEGQNVTLSCEQNLNHDAMYWYRQDPGQGLRLIYYSQIVNDFQKGDIAEGYSVSREKKESFPLTVTSAQKNPTAFYLCASSIQSGNQPQHFGDGTRLSIL.

V and J are TRBV5-1 and TRBJ1-2; D possibly corresponds to TRBD1 (5 bases). Trimming took 0 bases from V and 8 from J, leaving 11 bases between them. Germline V gives CDR1 SGHRS, CDR2 YFSETQ. The CDR3 totals 13 residues. For the CDR3, the DNA is TGCGCCAGCAGCTTGGGACCGCAGGGCGGCTACACCTTC. Protein product: CASSLGPQGGYTF.

CDR3 in DNA: TGTGCCAGCAGCCCCGACAGGGCCCTAACAGATACGCAGTATTTT. Translation: CASSPDRALTDTQYF. The rearrangement joins TRBV5-4 to TRBJ2-3; 7 bases agree with TRBD1. Trimming removed 4 bases from V and 3 bases from J; junction bases left unmatched: 8. The CDR3 sequence is 15 residues long. Germline values: CDR1 SGHNT, CDR2 YYREEE (reference sequence). The variable domain in full, completed from reference TRBV5-4 and TRBJ2-3, reads ETGVTQSPTHLIKTRGQQVTLRCSSQSGHNTVSWYQQALGQGPQFIFQYYREEENGRGNFPPRFSGLQFPNYSSELNVNALELDDSALYLCASSPDRALTDTQYFGPGTRLTVL.

J is TRBJ2-2 and V is TRBV5-1; D tentatively fits TRBD1 or TRBD2 (5 bases each). Germline CDR1 reads SGHRS; CDR2 reads YFSETQ. This CDR3 is 15 amino acids long. V lost 3 bases and J 4 bases, leaving 13 bases between the germline ends. The CDR3 spells CASSWGPSATGELFF. As DNA, the CDR3 is TGCGCCAGCAGCTGGGGACCGAGTGCCACCGGGGAGCTGTTTTTT.

This chain joins TRBV24-1 and TRBJ2-2; 8 nucleotides line up with TRBD2. This CDR3 contains 16 residues. V lost 3 bases to trimming and J lost 1 base; unmatched junction nucleotides: 3. Germline CDR1 and CDR2: KGHDR and SFDVKD. The CDR3 DNA reads TGTGCCACCAGTGATGTTAGCGGGAAGAACACCGGGGAGCTGTTTTTT. It translates to CATSDVSGKNTGELFF.

V and J are TRBV5-1 and TRBJ2-7; D is uncertain. The V end lost 0 bases, the J end lost 5 bases, and 12 bases lay between the germline ends. This CDR3 is built from 14 residues. Per the germline V gene, CDR1 is SGHRS and CDR2 is YFSETQ. The CDR3, as DNA: TGCGCCAGCAGCTTGGCAGTCCCTAGTGACGAGCAGTACTTC. It is translated as CASSLAVPSDEQYF.

This chain links TRBV3-1 (or the pseudogene TRBV3-2) with TRBJ2-7, with no clear D. Germline CDR1 LGHDT, CDR2 YNNKEL (reference sequence). The CDR3 length is 11 residues. The ends were cut back, 6 bases at V and 5 bases at J, with 8 bases in the middle. In DNA, the CDR3 is TGTGCCAGCAGAGGTCCTGACGAGCAGTACTTC. Translated: CASRGPDEQYF.

The chain joins TRBV12-2 to TRBJ1-1; TRBD1 is the table's D call, not checked against the DNA. TRBV12-2 is designated a pseudogene. The CDR3 extends over 13 amino acids. The CDR3 sequence: CASRGQRNTEAFF. The CDR3 coding sequence is TGTGCAAGTCGAGGACAGCGGAACACTGAAGCTTTCTTT.

This chain links TRBV6-5 with TRBJ1-1; 8 nucleotides match TRBD1. V lost 6 bases to trimming and J lost 3 bases; unmatched junction nucleotides: 9. The germline gives CDR1 MNHEY, CDR2 SVGAGI. The CDR3 is made up of 15 amino acids. CDR3 in amino acids: CASRDWTGLHTEAFF. The CDR3 coding sequence is TGTGCCAGCAGGGACTGGACAGGGTTGCACACTGAAGCTTTCTTT.

This clone was seen just once. The V call is TRBV6-2 or TRBV6-3, the J call TRBJ1-2; perhaps TRBD1 as D (5 bases). V gave up 2 bases and J gave up 4 bases, with 11 bases separating them. The CDR3 is 14 residues long. The germline V gene encodes CDR1 MNHEY and CDR2 SVGEGT. The CDR3 region has the DNA TGTGCCAGCAGTTACGGGACGGAACTCTATGGCTACACCTTC. Translated, it gives CASSYGTELYGYTF.